Listed below are T cell receptor beta chains from one sample, sequenced in a study of T-cell memory formation after mild COVID-19. MiXCR was run by TCRdb on the 5' RACE reads, yielding one entry per CDR3 protein. The data contain 250,000 to 350,000 distinct CDR3 sequences, around 16% of them singletons. The sample consisted of PBMCs or a T cell subset sorted from them (not recorded which). The receptor set was obtained from a man aged 18-30 years who had mild COVID-19 (a few samples of this study predate the infection). Cell type and time point are not known. The CDR3 runs from the conserved cysteine through the conserved F or W. Each record gives: CDR3 length, clone size, D gene, J gene, V gene, CDR3 DNA, CDR3 protein. D genes are given only for firm matches. Expanded clones get a size class; other rows say once, few or many, or leave the size out.

13 - - TRBJ2-1 TRBV7-7 TGTGCCAGCAGTGCCGACGGTCACAATGAGCAGTTCTTC CASSADGHNEQFF
17 few TRBD2 TRBJ2-3 TRBV7-8 TGTGCCAGCAGCTCCACGCCTAGCGGGGGTCGCACAGATACGCAGTATTTT CASSSTPSGGRTDTQYF
15 few TRBD1 TRBJ2-3 TRBV7-9 TGTGCCAGCAGCCGACCGACAGGGTCGGGAGATACGCAGTATTTT CASSRPTGSGDTQYF
14 few - TRBJ2-5 TRBV5-1 TGCGCCAGCCGGGACTCCTTGTACCGGGAGACCCAGTACTTC CASRDSLYRETQYF
16 many TRBD2 TRBJ2-1 TRBV5-1 TGCGCCAGCAGCTTGGCCGTAGCGGGGGGGCCGGATGAGCAGTTCTTC CASSLAVAGGPDEQFF
15 few - TRBJ1-3 TRBV5-1 TGCGCCAGCAGCTTGGGGGACAACTCTGGAAACACCATATATTTT CASSLGDNSGNTIYF
13 few - TRBJ2-7 TRBV11-2 TGTGCCAGCAGGAACTCCGCCGCCTACGAGCAGTACTTC CASRNSAAYEQYF
16 - TRBD1 TRBJ2-5 TRBV5-1 TGCGCCAGCAGCCCGTCGGGACAGGGAATCCAAGAGACCCAGTACTTC CASSPSGQGIQETQYF
14 - - TRBJ2-7 TRBV7-6 TGTGCCAGCAGCTTGGGCGAAGATCCCGCCGAGCAGTACTTC CASSLGEDPAEQYF
14 - TRBD2 TRBJ2-1 TRBV3-1 TGTGCCAGCAGCCAAGGGGAGGGTTACAATGAGCAGTTCTTC CASSQGEGYNEQFF
14 many TRBD1 TRBJ2-5 TRBV7-2 TGTGCCAGCAGCATGACAGGGGGTTCGGAGACCCAGTACTTC CASSMTGGSETQYF